In its sample, the clone carrying this T cell receptor beta chain was seen a few times. Its antigen is unidentified. Combining a sample-barcoded 5' primer with a J-beta primer mix, a second PCR ran for about 7 to 11 cycles. Sequencing recovered at least 3 million CDR3-containing paired-end reads from each sample. TCRdb passed the 5' RACE reads through MiXCR, listing each CDR3 protein once. The sample records some 730,000 distinct CDR3 sequences, 22% being singletons. Total RNA extracted from each sample amounted to at least 6 micrograms. The sample is drawn from a study of blood T cells in healthy people across ages. Germline assignment: CDR1 DFQATT and CDR2 SNEGSKA (reference sequence). The CDR3 consists of 13 residues. V was cut by 4 bases and J by 4 bases, with 13 bases left in between. General observations from the study: Naive CD4+ cells and diversity were both higher in long-lived donors than in aged donors.

V is TRBV20-1 and J is TRBJ1-1, with D hard to call. The TCR originated in a man in his 70s in good health. Sample: blood. CDR3: CSAINTLTTEAFF. CDR3 DNA sequence: TGCAGTGCTATAAACACATTAACCACTGAAGCTTTCTTT.